This T cell receptor (beta chain) was captured in a study of T cells and Merkel cell carcinoma outcomes. The CDR3 spans 15 residues. Germline V lookup: CDR1 ENHRY, CDR2 SYGVKD. Trimming left V 3 bases short and J 0 bases short, with 11 bases between. Sequencing was performed with immunoSEQ multiplex PCR; in TCRdb, only in-frame clones are kept and a portion is missing. The data contain approximately 20,000 clones, approximately 80% of them singletons. The rearrangement links TRBV10-3 to TRBJ1-2; D is undetermined. The material sequenced was tumor tissue from Merkel cell carcinoma. The origin of this receptor is a human donor with Merkel cell carcinoma. The CDR3 DNA reads TGTGCCATCAGTGAACGGCCCGGCTCTAACTATGGCTACACCTTC. It codes for CAISERPGSNYGYTF.